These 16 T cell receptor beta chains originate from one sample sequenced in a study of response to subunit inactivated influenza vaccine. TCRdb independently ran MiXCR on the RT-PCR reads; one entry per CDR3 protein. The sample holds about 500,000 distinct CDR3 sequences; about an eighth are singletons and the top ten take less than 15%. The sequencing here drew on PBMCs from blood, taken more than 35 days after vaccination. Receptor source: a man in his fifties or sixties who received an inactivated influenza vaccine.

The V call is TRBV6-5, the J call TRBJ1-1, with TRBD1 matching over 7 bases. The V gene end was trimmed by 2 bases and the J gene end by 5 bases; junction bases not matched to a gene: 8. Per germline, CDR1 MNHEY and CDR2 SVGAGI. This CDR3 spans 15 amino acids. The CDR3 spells CASSYPNRGRTEAFF. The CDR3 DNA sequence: TGTGCCAGCAGTTACCCCAACAGGGGCCGGACTGAAGCTTTCTTT.

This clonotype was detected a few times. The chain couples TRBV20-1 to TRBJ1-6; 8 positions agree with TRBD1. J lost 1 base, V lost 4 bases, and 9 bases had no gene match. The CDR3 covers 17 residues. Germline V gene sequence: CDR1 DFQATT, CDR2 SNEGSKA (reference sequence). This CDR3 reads CSAKGQGFGSYNSPLHF. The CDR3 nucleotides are TGCAGTGCTAAAGGACAGGGATTCGGGTCCTATAATTCACCCCTCCACTTT.

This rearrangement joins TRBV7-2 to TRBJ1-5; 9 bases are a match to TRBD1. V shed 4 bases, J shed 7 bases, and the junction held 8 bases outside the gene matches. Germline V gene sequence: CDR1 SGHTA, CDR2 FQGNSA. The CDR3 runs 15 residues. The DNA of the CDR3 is TGTGCCAGCAGCTATACACCGGGACAGGGCCAGCCCCAGCATTTT. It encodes CASSYTPGQGQPQHF.

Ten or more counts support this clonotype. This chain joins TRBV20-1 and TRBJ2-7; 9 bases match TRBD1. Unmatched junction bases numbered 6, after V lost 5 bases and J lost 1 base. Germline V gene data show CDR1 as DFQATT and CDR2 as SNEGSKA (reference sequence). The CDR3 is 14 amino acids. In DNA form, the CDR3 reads TGCAGTGCTCCGGACAGGGGACTTTCCTACGAGCAGTACTTC. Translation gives CSAPDRGLSYEQYF.

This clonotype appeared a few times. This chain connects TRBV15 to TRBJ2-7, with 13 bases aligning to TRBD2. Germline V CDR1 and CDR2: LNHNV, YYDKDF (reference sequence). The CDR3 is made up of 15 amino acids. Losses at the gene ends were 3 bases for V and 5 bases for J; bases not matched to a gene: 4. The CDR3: CATSSSGLAGDEQYF. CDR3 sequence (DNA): TGTGCCACCAGCAGTTCCGGACTAGCGGGAGACGAGCAGTACTTC.

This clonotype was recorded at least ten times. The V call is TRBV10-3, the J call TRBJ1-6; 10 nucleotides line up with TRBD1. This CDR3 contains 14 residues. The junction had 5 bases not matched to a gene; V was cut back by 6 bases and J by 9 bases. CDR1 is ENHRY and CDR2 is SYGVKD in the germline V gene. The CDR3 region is CAIRGTGVSSPLHF. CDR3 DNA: TGTGCCATCAGGGGGACAGGGGTTAGTTCACCCCTCCACTTT.

This chain's CDR3 is CSVGGRGRANEQFF. The CDR3 DNA reads as TGCAGCGTTGGCGGGAGAGGCAGAGCGAATGAGCAGTTCTTC. The chain is built from TRBV29-1 and TRBJ2-1; TRBD2 matches at 7 bases. This CDR3 has 14 residues. The germline CDR1 and CDR2 sequences are SQVTM and ANQGSEA. After removal of 4 bases from V and 7 bases from J, the junction contained 10 bases not matched to a gene.

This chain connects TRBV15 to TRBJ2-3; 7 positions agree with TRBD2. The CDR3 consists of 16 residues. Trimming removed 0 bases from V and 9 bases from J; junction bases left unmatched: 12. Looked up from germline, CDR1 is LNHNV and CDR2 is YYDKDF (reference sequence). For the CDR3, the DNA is TGTGCCACCAGCAGAGATCGGGGGGTAGCAACGGGCACGCAGTATTTT. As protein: CATSRDRGVATGTQYF.

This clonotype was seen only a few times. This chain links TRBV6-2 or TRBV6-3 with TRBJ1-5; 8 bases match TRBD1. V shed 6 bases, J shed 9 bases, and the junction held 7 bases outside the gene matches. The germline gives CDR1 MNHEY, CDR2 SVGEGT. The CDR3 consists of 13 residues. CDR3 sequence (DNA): TGTGCCAGCAGATCGACAGGGGACGGGCCCCAGCATTTT. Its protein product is CASRSTGDGPQHF.

The CDR3 bases are TGTGCCAGCAGCTTACCCCACCCGGAGGACTATGGCTACACCTTC. It yields the protein CASSLPHPEDYGYTF. This sequence joins TRBV11-3 and TRBJ1-2; D unclear. V lost 2 bases and J lost 3, with 13 bases in between. Germline V lookup: CDR1 SGHNT, CDR2 YENEEA. The CDR3 contains 15 residues.

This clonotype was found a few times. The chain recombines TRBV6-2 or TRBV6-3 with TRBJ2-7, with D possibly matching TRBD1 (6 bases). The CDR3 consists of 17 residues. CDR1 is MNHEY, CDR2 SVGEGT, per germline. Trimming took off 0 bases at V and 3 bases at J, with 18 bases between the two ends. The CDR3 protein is CASSYSGDTSGRYEQYF. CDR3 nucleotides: TGTGCCAGCAGTTACTCGGGGGACACCTCTGGGCGCTACGAGCAGTACTTC.

The CDR3 DNA reads TGCAGTGCTAGAGATACAGGGGAAGGTGACTATGGCTACACCTTC. This sequence encodes CSARDTGEGDYGYTF. The rearrangement links TRBV20-1 to TRBJ1-2; 7 positions agree with TRBD1. The ends lost 0 bases at V and 3 bases at J; junction bases unmatched: 7. The CDR3 totals 15 residues. Germline CDR1 DFQATT, CDR2 SNEGSKA (reference sequence).

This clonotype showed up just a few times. This CDR3 is CASSLQGARDTEAFF. CDR3 bases: TGTGCCAGCAGCTTGCAGGGCGCCCGCGACACTGAAGCTTTCTTT. V is TRBV7-4 and J is TRBJ1-1, with D tentatively TRBD1 (5 bases). Germline V gives CDR1 SGHVT, CDR2 SQSDAQ. This CDR3 comprises 15 residues. Trimming cost V 3 bases and J 3 bases, with 14 bases left between them.

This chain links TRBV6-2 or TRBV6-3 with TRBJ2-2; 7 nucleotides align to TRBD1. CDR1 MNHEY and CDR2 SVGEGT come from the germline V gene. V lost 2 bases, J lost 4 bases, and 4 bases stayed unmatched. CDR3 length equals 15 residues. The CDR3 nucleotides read TGTGCCAGCAGTTACCGACAGGGAGCCACCGGGGAGCTGTTTTTT. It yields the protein CASSYRQGATGELFF.

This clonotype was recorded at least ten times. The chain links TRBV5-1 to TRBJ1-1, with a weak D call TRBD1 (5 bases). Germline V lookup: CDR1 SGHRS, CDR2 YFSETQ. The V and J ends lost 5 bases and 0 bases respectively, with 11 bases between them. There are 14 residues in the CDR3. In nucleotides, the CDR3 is TGCGCCAGCAGTACGGGACCCATGAACACTGAAGCTTTCTTT. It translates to CASSTGPMNTEAFF.

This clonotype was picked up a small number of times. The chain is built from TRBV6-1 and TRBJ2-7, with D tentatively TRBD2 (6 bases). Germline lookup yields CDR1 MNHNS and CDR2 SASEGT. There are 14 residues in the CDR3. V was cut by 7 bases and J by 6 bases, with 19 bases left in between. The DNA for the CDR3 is TGTGCCAGCATCCCCGACGGAGGGGCTGGCGAGCAGTACTTC. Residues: CASIPDGGAGEQYF.